This entry lists 5 T cell receptor beta chains sequenced from one sample in a study of OX40 agonist ivuxolimab in advanced cancers. The method was immunoSEQ multiplex PCR; TCRdb's version includes in-frame clones alone and lacks a portion of them. The repertoire holds tens of thousands of clones, 75% to 90% seen once, with under 7% in the top ten. The sequenced sample was CD4+ or CD8+ T cells sorted from blood, obtained in a trial of the OX40 agonist ivuxolimab. These receptors all stem from an adult with an advanced solid tumor such as melanoma, head and neck, liver or kidney cancer.

The CDR3 coding sequence is TGTGCCAGCAGTTTAAGGTCTTCAGCAAAGTACAATGAGCAGTTCTTC. Its translation is CASSLRSSAKYNEQFF. The chain carries TRBV28 and TRBJ2-1; D is unresolved. The CDR3 extends over 16 amino acids. Per germline, CDR1 MDHEN and CDR2 SYDVKM. V was cut by 2 bases and J by 4 bases, with 15 bases left in between.

As to this clone: The sample contains more than one DNA sequence encoding this CDR3. The gene calls are TRBV27 and TRBJ1-1; D is unclear. CDR3 size: 13 residues. Per the germline V gene, CDR1 is MNHEY and CDR2 is SMNVEV (reference sequence). The ends were cut back, 1 base at V and 4 bases at J, with 7 bases in the middle. CDR3 residues: CASSLLGPTEAFF. In DNA form, the CDR3 reads TGTGCCAGCAGTTTATTGGGTCCCACTGAAGCTTTCTTT.

This clone was observed at least ten times. The rearrangement uses TRBV6-4 and TRBJ1-2; 7 bases match TRBD1. Germline V gives CDR1 MRHNA, CDR2 SNTAGT. CDR3 size: 17 residues. With 1 base clipped from V and 4 bases from J, the junction kept 12 bases outside the gene matches. The CDR3 spells CASSDWFDREGIYGYTF. CDR3 nucleotides: TGTGCCAGCAGTGACTGGTTCGACAGGGAAGGGATCTATGGCTACACCTTC.

The chain has TRBV4-1 and TRBJ2-7, with D perhaps TRBD1 or TRBD2 (5 bases each). The V end was cut by 4 bases, the J end by 4 bases, with 20 bases between. The CDR3 runs to 16 residues. In germline, CDR1 is MGHRA, CDR2 YSYEKL. This chain's CDR3 is CASSPEGPDPQYEQYF. The CDR3 DNA reads as TGCGCCAGCAGCCCAGAGGGGCCAGACCCACAATACGAGCAGTACTTC.

V is TRBV19 and J is TRBJ2-1; 11 nucleotides match TRBD2. The CDR3 contains 15 residues. The germline CDR1 and CDR2 sequences are LNHDA and SQIVND (reference sequence). J gave up 2 bases and V 3 bases, and 0 bases lay outside the gene matches. Here the CDR3 reads CASSISGRAYNEQFF. As DNA, the CDR3 is TGTGCCAGTAGTATTAGCGGGAGGGCCTACAATGAGCAGTTCTTC. Variable domain in full (rest from reference TRBV19 and TRBJ2-1): DGGITQSPKYLFRKEGQNVTLSCEQNLNHDAMYWYRQDPGQGLRLIYYSQIVNDFQKGDIAEGYSVSREKKESFPLTVTSAQKNPTAFYLCASSISGRAYNEQFFGPGTRLTVL.